This paragraph reports one T cell receptor beta chain. Its cognate antigen is unknown. This entry belongs to a study of T cell responses to AZD1222 COVID-19 vaccine. Whole-study findings and limits: Spike-specific TCR breadth and depth rose after two AZD1222 doses. Of spike-specific TCRs, nearly half reportedly target regions left unmutated in variants.

Sequenced by immunoSEQ multiplex PCR; TCRdb stores in-frame clones only, minus some. The data contain 90,000 to 100,000 clones, approximately 84% of them seen just once; the ten biggest clones take up about 14%. V was pared by 5 bases and J by 3 bases, with 5 bases of the junction left unmatched. There are 14 residues in the CDR3. Germline CDR1 SGHRS, CDR2 YFSETQ. This TCR derives from an adult who received the AZD1222 COVID-19 vaccine. This sequence joins TRBV5-1 and TRBJ2-7, with TRBD1 matching 10 bases. Sequenced material: peripheral blood, taken 28 days after the second AZD1222 dose. The CDR3 sequence: CASRTGGGGYEQYF. CDR3 DNA sequence: TGCGCCAGCAGGACAGGGGGCGGAGGCTACGAGCAGTACTTC.